A single sample is the source of the 10 T cell receptor beta chains below, sequenced in a study of T-cell reconstitution after alpha-beta-depleted transplantation in children (dated by TCRdb to the mid-2010s). Libraries were made using PCR. TCRdb names Illumina HiSeq 2500 as the instrument used. TCR library preparation used molecular barcoding, with unique molecular identifiers applied to normalize quantification of the TCRbeta repertoire. TCRdb redid the processing of the public reads, applying fastp at Q25 and MiXCR, and retained in-frame beta chains. Each CDR3 protein appears once, grouped with its most common genes and DNA. The sample table lists over 120,000 distinct CDR3 sequences, roughly 8.8% of them with a count of one. The top ten hold less than 20% of the sample. The treatment or condition label here, explained by the study, means: allogeneic hematopoietic cell transplantation with graft depleted of TCRalphabeta T cells and CD19 B cells.

Sample: PBMCs, mostly from graft donor cells, taken 180 days after TCRalphabeta/CD19-depleted stem cell transplant. These receptor sequences come from a female patient aged 2-10 years who had a stem cell transplant for congenital amegakaryocytic thrombocytopenia, so the T cells may come from the graft donor.

In this sample, this clonotype turned up a few times. Germline and junction disagree at one end, which may indicate a read error. The chain carries TRBV12-3 or TRBV12-4 and TRBJ2-1; TRBD2 matches 12 bases. The CDR3 length is 18 residues. The CDR3 region is CTSSPQGTSGYTRIGQFF. For the CDR3, the DNA is TGTACCAGCAGTCCTCAAGGGACTAGCGGGTATACGAGGATCGGGCAGTTCTTC.

This clonotype has only a few counts. V and J are TRBV5-1 and TRBJ1-2; a possible D gene is TRBD1 (5 bases). Germline CDR1 reads SGHRS; CDR2 reads YFSETQ. The CDR3 runs to 17 residues. V was shortened by 2 bases and J by 4 bases, with 21 bases between the two germline ends. Here the CDR3 reads CASSFDPRPGLLYGYTF. CDR3 nucleotides: TGCGCCAGCAGCTTTGACCCACGGCCAGGGTTACTCTATGGCTACACCTTC.

This clonotype was seen many times. The chain has TRBV7-9 and TRBJ2-1; a weak D match, TRBD2 (5 bases). The CDR3 totals 15 residues. Trimming pared 5 bases from V and 1 base from J, leaving 12 bases between. Germline values: CDR1 SEHNR, CDR2 FQNEAQ (reference sequence). The CDR3 DNA follows: TGTGCCAGCAGCACGCGGGTATCATCCTACAATGAGCAGTTCTTC. Residues: CASSTRVSSYNEQFF.

In its sample, this clonotype was seen once. V and J are TRBV4-2 and TRBJ2-1; TRBD2 matches 7 bases. This CDR3 region has 15 residues. With 0 bases clipped from V and 7 bases from J, the junction kept 6 bases outside the gene matches. In germline, CDR1 is LGHNA, CDR2 YNFKEQ. The CDR3 DNA sequence: TGTGCCAGCAGCCAAGATGGGACTACCGTGAATGAGCAGTTCTTC. Translated: CASSQDGTTVNEQFF.

As regards this clonotype: At one boundary the junction diverges from the germline segment, which might be a read error. CDR3 in amino acids: CCAIAGGPNLAGELFF. The CDR3 DNA reads as TGCTGTGCCATAGCGGGAGGGCCGAATTTGGCCGGGGAGCTGTTTTTT. This chain links TRBV20-1 with TRBJ2-2; TRBD2 matches 11 bases. The CDR3 runs 16 residues. From germline, CDR1 is DFQATT and CDR2 SNEGSKA (reference sequence).

This clonotype was counted only a few times. The rearrangement uses TRBV19 and TRBJ2-4, with D hard to call. Trimming left V 3 bases short and J 6 bases short, with 9 bases between. CDR1 and CDR2 from the germline V gene are LNHDA and SQIVND (reference sequence). This CDR3 is 13 amino acids long. CDR3 DNA: TGTGCCAGTAGTATCGACGGTGGAAACATTCAGTACTTC. Amino acids: CASSIDGGNIQYF.

Ten or more counts support this clonotype. This chain uses TRBV5-1 with TRBJ2-4; the match to TRBD1 covers 8 bases. V lost 3 bases and J lost 3; bases outside the gene matches: 23. The length of the CDR3 is 21 residues. Looked up from germline, CDR1 is SGHRS and CDR2 is YFSETQ. The CDR3 reads CASSSRSGTGLGGLVKNIQYF. CDR3 nucleotide sequence: TGCGCCAGCAGCTCGCGCTCCGGGACAGGCCTTGGGGGTCTTGTCAAAAACATTCAGTACTTC.

In this sample, this clonotype turned up many times. The chain links TRBV30 to TRBJ2-1; D unresolved. V lost 3 bases, J lost 6 bases, and 12 bases lay in between. This CDR3 region has 13 residues. Germline V gene data show CDR1 as GTSNPN and CDR2 as SVGIG (reference sequence). The CDR3 loop is CAWSSETGNEQFF. The DNA of the CDR3 is TGTGCCTGGAGCAGCGAGACCGGCAATGAGCAGTTCTTC. Full variable domain (remainder filled in from reference TRBV30 and TRBJ2-1): SQTIHQWPATLVQPVGSPLSLECTVEGTSNPNLYWYRQAAGRGLQLLFYSVGIGQISSEVPQNLSASRPQDRQFILSSKKLLLSDSGFYLCAWSSETGNEQFFGPGTRLTVL.

The CDR3 spells CASSEAGQRAPTDTQYF. In nucleotides, the CDR3 is TGTGCCAGCAGTGAAGCGGGCCAGCGGGCGCCCACAGATACGCAGTATTTT. This sequence joins TRBV6-1 and TRBJ2-3, with D perhaps TRBD2 (6 bases). The CDR3 sequence is 17 residues long. Trimming removed 0 bases from V and 2 bases from J, with 15 bases in between. The germline CDR1 and CDR2 sequences are MNHNS and SASEGT.

This clonotype was counted only a few times. The genes are TRBV6-1 and TRBJ1-5, with D unclear. The CDR3 sequence is 17 residues long. The V end lost 2 bases, the J end lost 1 base, and 15 bases lay between the germline ends. Looked up from germline, CDR1 is MNHNS and CDR2 is SASEGT. For the CDR3, the DNA is TGTGCCAGCAGTGAATCCTGGAGTAGAAGAAGCAATCAGCCCCAGCATTTT. Encoded protein: CASSESWSRRSNQPQHF.